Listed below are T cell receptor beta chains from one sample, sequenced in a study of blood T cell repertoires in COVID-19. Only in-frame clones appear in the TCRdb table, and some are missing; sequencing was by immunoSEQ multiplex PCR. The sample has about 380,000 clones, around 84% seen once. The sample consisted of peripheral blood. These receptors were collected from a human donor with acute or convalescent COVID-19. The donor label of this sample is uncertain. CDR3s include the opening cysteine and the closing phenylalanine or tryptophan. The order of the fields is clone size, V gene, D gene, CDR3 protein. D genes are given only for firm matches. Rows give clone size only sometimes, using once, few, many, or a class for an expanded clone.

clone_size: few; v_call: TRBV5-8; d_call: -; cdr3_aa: CASSIYRYSNQPQHF
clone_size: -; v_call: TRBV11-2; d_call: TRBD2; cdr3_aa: CASSHRLAGAVGELFF
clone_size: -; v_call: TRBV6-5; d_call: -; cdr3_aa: CASSYRRNEKLFF
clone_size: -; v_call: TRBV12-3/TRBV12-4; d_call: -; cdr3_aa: CASKPLQGIALFF
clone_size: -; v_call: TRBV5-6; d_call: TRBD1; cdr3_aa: CASTLAGTGEAFF
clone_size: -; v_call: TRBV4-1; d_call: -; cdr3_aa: CASSQVGDTTIGELFF
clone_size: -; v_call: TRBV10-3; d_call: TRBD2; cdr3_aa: CAISERTSGGSSYNEQFF
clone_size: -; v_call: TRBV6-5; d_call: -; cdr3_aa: CASSYLPPRRDTEAFF
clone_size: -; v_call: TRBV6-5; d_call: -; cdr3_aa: CASSRQVRTGELFF
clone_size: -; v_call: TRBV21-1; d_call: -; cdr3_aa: CASSKRTSGRKKETQYF
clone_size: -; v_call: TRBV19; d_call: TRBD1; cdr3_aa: CASSAPGQVFDTGELFF
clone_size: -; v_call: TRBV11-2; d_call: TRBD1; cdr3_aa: CASSVLTGGTETQYF
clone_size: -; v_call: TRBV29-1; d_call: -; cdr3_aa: CSLRQQGQETQYF
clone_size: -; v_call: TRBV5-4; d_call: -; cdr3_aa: CASRDGVAARGETQYF
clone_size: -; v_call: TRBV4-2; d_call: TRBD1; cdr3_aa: CASSQKGQNEQFF
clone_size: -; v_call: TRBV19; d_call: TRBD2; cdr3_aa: CASGLAGSANTGELFF
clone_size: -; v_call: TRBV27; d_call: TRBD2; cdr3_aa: CASRREGLVEQYF
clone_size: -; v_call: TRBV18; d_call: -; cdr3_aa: CASSRASDKYYEQYF